Following are 6 T cell receptor beta chains from one sample sequenced in a study of T cells in Graves' hyperthyroidism and ophthalmopathy. Amplification of TCR beta CDR3 regions was performed using RNA transcripts as template. The HTBI primer set drove a first-round RT-PCR of the TCR CDR3. MiXCR, run by TCRdb on the multiplex PCR reads, gives a single entry per CDR3 protein. This sample has 500,000 to 750,000 distinct CDR3 sequences, with roughly 14% found just once. Sequenced material: blood. These TCRs come from a woman between 25 and 40 years old with Graves' hyperthyroidism.

This clonotype has ten or more counts. The CDR3 nucleotides are TGTGCCAGCAGCCGACATAGAGCGGTAAACAATGAGCAGTTCTTC. This sequence encodes CASSRHRAVNNEQFF. V is TRBV12-3 or TRBV12-4 and J is TRBJ2-1; possibly TRBD2 for D (5 bases). The CDR3 runs 15 residues. V lost 6 bases to trimming and J lost 5 bases, with 17 bases between them.

The chain uses TRBV20-1 and TRBJ2-7; D unresolved. The CDR3 contains 14 residues. CDR1 is DFQATT and CDR2 is SNEGSKA in the germline V gene (reference sequence). Trimming pared 0 bases from V and 0 bases from J, leaving 9 bases between. The CDR3 bases are TGCAGTGCTAGAGACAGTCAGGTCTCCTACGAGCAGTACTTC. Its protein product is CSARDSQVSYEQYF.

This clonotype was seen many times. V gene TRBV7-8 combines with J gene TRBJ2-7; 12 bases are a match to TRBD1. In germline, CDR1 is SGHVS, CDR2 FQNEAQ. With V trimmed by 4 bases and J by 5 bases, 6 bases remained unmatched. CDR3 size: 15 residues. CDR3 nucleotides: TGTGCCAGCAGCTCTCGGGACAGGGGGCTCCACGAGCAGTACTTC. It specifies CASSSRDRGLHEQYF.

Ten or more counts support this clonotype. The rearrangement joins TRBV27 to TRBJ2-7; possibly TRBD1 for D (6 bases). V lost 5 bases to trimming and J lost 2 bases, with 13 bases between them. In germline, CDR1 is MNHEY, CDR2 SMNVEV (reference sequence). The CDR3 loop spans 14 amino acids. CDR3 DNA: TGTGCCAGCAGTCCCCGGCAGGGGACCTACGAGCAGTACTTC. Its protein is CASSPRQGTYEQYF.

The rearrangement joins TRBV27 to TRBJ1-6; maybe TRBD1 (5 bases). Trimming took off 6 bases at V and 9 bases at J, with 15 bases between the two ends. CDR3 size: 14 residues. Germline CDR1 MNHEY, CDR2 SMNVEV (reference sequence). CDR3 residues: CASSLGAPPSPLHF. In nucleotides, the CDR3 is TGTGCCAGCAGCCTAGGGGCACCACCTTCACCCCTCCACTTT.

This clonotype occurred many times. Here the CDR3 DNA reads TGTGCCTGGAGCAATTCCAGGTACACTGAAGCTTTCTTT. Amino acid sequence: CAWSNSRYTEAFF. The chain joins TRBV30 to TRBJ1-1, with D uncertain. Trimming shortened V by 3 bases and J by 3 bases, and 11 bases separated the two germline ends. CDR3 length: 13 residues. Germline lookup yields CDR1 GTSNPN and CDR2 SVGIG (reference sequence).